This T cell receptor beta chain comes out of a study of blood T cell repertoires in COVID-19. Across the study: Sites in the United States, Italy and Spain provided acute and convalescent COVID-19 samples. In each case, the material was cDNA or gDNA derived from T cells, B-cell-depleted T cells, or PBMCs.

Original processing methods: Reference gene primer amplification gave estimated nucleated cell counts. TCRdb's table, derived via immunoSEQ multiplex PCR, lists solely in-frame clones and lacks some. The V and J calls and clone size come from that table; D and trimming were worked out from the DNA. Counted here are about 130,000 clones, approximately 81% occurring once; the ten biggest clones make up 4.5% to 6%. The Seattle patients joined while their infection was active and were tracked longitudinally afterward. The sequenced material came from peripheral blood. The clonotype originates from a man older than 75 with COVID-19, enrolled during active disease.

DNA of the CDR3: TGTGCCAGCAGCTTATCCGACAGGTTGAACACTGAAGCTTTCTTT. This translates into CASSLSDRLNTEAFF. V gene TRBV7-2 combines with J gene TRBJ1-1; tentatively, D is TRBD1 (6 bases). Trimming took off 2 bases at V and 0 bases at J, with 10 bases between the two ends. CDR1 SGHTA and CDR2 FQGNSA come from the germline V gene. CDR3 length: 15 residues.